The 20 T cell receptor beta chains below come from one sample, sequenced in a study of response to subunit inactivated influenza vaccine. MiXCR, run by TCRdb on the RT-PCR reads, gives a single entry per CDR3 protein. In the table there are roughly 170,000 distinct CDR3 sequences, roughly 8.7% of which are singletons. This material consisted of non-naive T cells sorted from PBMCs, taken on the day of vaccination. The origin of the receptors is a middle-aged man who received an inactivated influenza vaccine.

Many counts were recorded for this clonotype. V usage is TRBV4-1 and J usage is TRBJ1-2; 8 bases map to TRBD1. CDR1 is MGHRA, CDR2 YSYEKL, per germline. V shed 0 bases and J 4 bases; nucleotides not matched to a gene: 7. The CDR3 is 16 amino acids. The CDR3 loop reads CASSQDPQGAVYGYTF. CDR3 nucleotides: TGCGCCAGCAGCCAAGATCCCCAGGGGGCCGTCTATGGCTACACCTTC.

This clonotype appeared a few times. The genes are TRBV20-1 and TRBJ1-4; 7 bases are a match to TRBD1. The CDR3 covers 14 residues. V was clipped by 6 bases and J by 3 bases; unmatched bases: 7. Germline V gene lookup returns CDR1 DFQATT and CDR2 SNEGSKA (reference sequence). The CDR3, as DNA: TGCAGTGCCCAGAACAGGGGCTCTAATGAAAAACTGTTTTTT. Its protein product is CSAQNRGSNEKLFF.

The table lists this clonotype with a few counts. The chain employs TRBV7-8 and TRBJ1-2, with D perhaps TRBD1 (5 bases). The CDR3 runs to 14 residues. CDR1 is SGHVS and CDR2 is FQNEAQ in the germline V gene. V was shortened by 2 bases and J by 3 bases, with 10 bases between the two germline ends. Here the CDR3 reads CASSLKQEDYGYTF. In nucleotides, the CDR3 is TGTGCCAGCAGCTTAAAACAGGAGGACTATGGCTACACCTTC. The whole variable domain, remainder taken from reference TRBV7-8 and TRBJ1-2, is GAGVSQSPRYKVAKRGQDVALRCDPISGHVSLFWYQQALGQGPEFLTYFQNEAQLDKSGLPSDRFFAERPEGSVSTLKIQRTQQEDSAVYLCASSLKQEDYGYTFGSGTRLTVV.

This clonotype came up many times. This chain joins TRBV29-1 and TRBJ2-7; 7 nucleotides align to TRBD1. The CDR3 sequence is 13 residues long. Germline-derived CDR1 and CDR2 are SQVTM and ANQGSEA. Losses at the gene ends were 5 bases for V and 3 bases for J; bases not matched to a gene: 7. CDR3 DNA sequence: TGCAGCGTTAACCGGGACAGCAGCTACGAGCAGTACTTC. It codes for CSVNRDSSYEQYF.

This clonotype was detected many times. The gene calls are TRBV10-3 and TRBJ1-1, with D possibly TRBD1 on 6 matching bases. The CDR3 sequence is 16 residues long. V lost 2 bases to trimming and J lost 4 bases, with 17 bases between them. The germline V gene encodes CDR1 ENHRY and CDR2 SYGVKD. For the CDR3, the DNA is TGTGCCATCAGTGAGGATTTCCAGGGGCCGAGCACTGAAGCTTTCTTT. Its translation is CAISEDFQGPSTEAFF.

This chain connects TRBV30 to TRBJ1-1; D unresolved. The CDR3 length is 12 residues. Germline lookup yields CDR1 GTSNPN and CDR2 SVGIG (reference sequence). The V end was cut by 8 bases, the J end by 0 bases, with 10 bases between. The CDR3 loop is CAVALMNTEAFF. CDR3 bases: TGTGCCGTTGCGCTTATGAACACTGAAGCTTTCTTT.

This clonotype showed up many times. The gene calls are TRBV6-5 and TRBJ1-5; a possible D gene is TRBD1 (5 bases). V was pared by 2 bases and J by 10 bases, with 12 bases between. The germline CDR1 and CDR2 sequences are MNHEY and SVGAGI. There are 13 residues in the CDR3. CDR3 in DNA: TGTGCCAGCAGTTACCGGGGGGGGTATCCCCAGCATTTT. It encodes CASSYRGGYPQHF.

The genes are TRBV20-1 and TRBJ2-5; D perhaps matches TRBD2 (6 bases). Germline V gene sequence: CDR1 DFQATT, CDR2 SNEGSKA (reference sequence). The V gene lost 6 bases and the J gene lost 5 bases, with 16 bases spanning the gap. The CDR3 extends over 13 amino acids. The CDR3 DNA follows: TGCAGTGCACGACCCCTAGCGCGGGAGACCCAGTACTTC. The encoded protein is CSARPLARETQYF.

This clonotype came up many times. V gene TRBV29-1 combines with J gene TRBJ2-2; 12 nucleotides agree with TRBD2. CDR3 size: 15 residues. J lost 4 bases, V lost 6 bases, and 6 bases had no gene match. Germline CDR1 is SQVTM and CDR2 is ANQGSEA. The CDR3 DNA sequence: TGCAGCGTCCAGACTAGCGGGAGAGTCACCGGGGAGCTGTTTTTT. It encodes CSVQTSGRVTGELFF.

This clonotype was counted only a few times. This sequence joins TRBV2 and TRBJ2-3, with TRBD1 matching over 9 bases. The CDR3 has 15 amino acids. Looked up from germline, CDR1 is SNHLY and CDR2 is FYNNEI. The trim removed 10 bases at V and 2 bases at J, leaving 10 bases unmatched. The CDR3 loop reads CATKDGTGNTDTQYF. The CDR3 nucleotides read TGTGCCACCAAGGACGGGACAGGGAACACAGATACGCAGTATTTT. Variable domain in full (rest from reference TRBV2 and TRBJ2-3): EPEVTQTPSHQVTQMGQEVILRCVPISNHLYFYWYRQILGQKVEFLVSFYNNEISEKSEIFDDQFSVERPDGSNFTLKIRSTKLEDSAMYFCATKDGTGNTDTQYFGPGTRLTVL.

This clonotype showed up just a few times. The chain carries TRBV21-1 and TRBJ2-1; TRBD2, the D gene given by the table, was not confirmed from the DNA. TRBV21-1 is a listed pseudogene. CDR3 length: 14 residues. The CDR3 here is CASSYRLGTSGGGF. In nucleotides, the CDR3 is TGTGCCAGCAGCTACCGCCTCGGGACTAGCGGTGGGGGCTTC.

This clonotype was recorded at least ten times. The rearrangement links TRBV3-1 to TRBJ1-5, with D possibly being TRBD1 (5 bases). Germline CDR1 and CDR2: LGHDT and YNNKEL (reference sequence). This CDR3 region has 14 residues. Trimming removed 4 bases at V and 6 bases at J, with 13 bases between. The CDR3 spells CASSPTGGGQPQHF. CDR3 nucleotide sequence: TGTGCCAGCAGCCCGACCGGGGGTGGTCAGCCCCAGCATTTT. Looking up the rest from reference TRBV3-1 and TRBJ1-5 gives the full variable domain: DTAVSQTPKYLVTQMGNDKSIKCEQNLGHDTMYWYKQDSKKFLKIMFSYNNKELIINETVPNRFSPKSPDKAHLNLHINSLELGDSAVYFCASSPTGGGQPQHFGDGTRLSIL.

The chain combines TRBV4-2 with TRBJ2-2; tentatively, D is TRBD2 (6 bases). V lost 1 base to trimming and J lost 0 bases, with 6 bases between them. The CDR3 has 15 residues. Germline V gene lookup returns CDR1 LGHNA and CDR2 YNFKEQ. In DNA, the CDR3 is TGTGCCAGCAGCCAAGGGGGGGCGAACACCGGGGAGCTGTTTTTT. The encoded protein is CASSQGGANTGELFF.

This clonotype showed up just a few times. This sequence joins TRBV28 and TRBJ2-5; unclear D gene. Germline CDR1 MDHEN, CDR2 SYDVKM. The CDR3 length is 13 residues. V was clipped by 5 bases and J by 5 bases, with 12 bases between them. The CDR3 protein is CASSTLGWETQYF. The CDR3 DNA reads TGTGCCAGCAGTACCTTAGGGTGGGAGACCCAGTACTTC.

The CDR3 reads CASSPLPGGTEAFF. As DNA, the CDR3 is TGTGCCAGCAGTCCCCTCCCGGGGGGGACTGAAGCTTTCTTT. The chain has TRBV27 and TRBJ1-1; D might be TRBD1 (5 bases). Germline CDR1 reads MNHEY; CDR2 reads SMNVEV (reference sequence). With 5 bases removed from V and 5 bases from J, the gap between germline ends came to 15 bases. The CDR3 spans 14 residues.

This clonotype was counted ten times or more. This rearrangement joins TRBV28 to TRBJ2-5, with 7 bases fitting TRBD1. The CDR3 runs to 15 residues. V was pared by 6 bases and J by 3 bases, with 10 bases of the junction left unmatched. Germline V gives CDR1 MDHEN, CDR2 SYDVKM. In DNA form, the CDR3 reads TGTGCCAGCAGAGGTGACGGGACAGCCAAAGAGACCCAGTACTTC. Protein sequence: CASRGDGTAKETQYF.

The chain's CDR3 is CASSRRGGGPLETQYF. The DNA of the CDR3 is TGTGCCAGCAGTCGTCGAGGGGGAGGGCCGTTGGAGACCCAGTACTTC. V and J are TRBV9 and TRBJ2-5; the D gene is possibly TRBD2 (7 bases). The CDR3 length is 16 residues. Germline assignment: CDR1 SGDLS and CDR2 YYNGEE. The V and J ends lost 5 bases and 5 bases respectively, with 22 bases between them. Looking up the rest from reference TRBV9 and TRBJ2-5 gives the full variable domain: DSGVTQTPKHLITATGQRVTLRCSPRSGDLSVYWYQQSLDQGLQFLIQYYNGEERAKGNILERFSAQQFPDLHSELNLSSLELGDSALYFCASSRRGGGPLETQYFGPGTRLLVL.

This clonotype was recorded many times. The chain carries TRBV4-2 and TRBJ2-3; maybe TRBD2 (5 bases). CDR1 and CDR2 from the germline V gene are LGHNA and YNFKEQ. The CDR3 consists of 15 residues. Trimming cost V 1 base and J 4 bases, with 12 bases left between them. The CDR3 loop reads CASSQGVGSSDTQYF. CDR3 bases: TGTGCCAGCAGCCAAGGGGTGGGGAGCTCAGATACGCAGTATTTT.

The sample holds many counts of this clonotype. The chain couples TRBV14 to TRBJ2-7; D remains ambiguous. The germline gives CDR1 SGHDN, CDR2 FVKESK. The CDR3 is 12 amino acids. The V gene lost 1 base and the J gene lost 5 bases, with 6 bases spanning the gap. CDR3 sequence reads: CASSQVRNEQYF. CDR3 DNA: TGTGCCAGCAGCCAAGTAAGAAACGAGCAGTACTTC.

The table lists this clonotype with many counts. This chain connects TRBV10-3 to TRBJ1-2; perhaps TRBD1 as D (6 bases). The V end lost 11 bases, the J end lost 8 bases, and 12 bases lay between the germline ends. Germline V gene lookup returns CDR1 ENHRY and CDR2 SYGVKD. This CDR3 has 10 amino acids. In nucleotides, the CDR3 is TGTGCCGCAGGGGTCGGCGGCTACACCTTC. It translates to CAAGVGGYTF.